Shown below are 14 T cell receptor beta chains from a single sample sequenced in a study of graft-versus-host responses after intestinal transplantation. Assay used: immunoSEQ multiplex PCR; TCRdb lists only in-frame clones, some missing. The sample carries about 120,000 clones, 85% to 95% recorded once. No antigen has been identified for these receptors. The sample consisted of unstimulated CD8+ T cells sorted from spleen or lymph node cells, taken before intestinal transplant. All receptors come from a human donor who received an intestinal transplant.

Turning to this clone: At one of its ends the junction is not consistent with the germline gene, which may arise from a read error. The V and J genes are TRBV4-1 and TRBJ1-2; D remains unclear. Germline-derived CDR1 and CDR2 are MGHRA and YSYEKL. The CDR3 loop spans 14 amino acids. The CDR3 DNA reads as TGTGCCAGCAGCCAAGAACCCGCTAACTATGGCTACACCTTC. It translates to CASSQEPANYGYTF.

V gene TRBV2 combines with J gene TRBJ2-1, with a possible D match to TRBD2 (6 bases). CDR1 SNHLY and CDR2 FYNNEI come from the germline V gene. Deletions cut 6 bases from V and 2 bases from J, with 17 bases between. This CDR3 is built from 16 residues. The CDR3 is CASRADWTNAYNEQFF. CDR3 in DNA: TGTGCCAGCAGGGCCGACTGGACTAACGCCTACAATGAGCAGTTCTTC.

The chain has TRBV4-1 and TRBJ2-4; no definite D call. CDR3 length: 18 amino acids. V shed 0 bases and J shed 0 bases, with 15 bases lying between them. CDR1 and CDR2 from the germline V gene are MGHRA and YSYEKL. The CDR3 spells CASSQDPRPGLAKNIQYF. The CDR3 bases are TGCGCCAGCAGCCAAGACCCCAGGCCGGGTTTAGCCAAAAACATTCAGTACTTC.

The gene calls are TRBV4-1 and TRBJ1-5; D is uncertain. Germline CDR1 and CDR2: MGHRA and YSYEKL. Trimming removed 4 bases at V and 10 bases at J, with 17 bases between. This CDR3 contains 14 residues. CDR3 loop: CASSPDSISFPQHF. The CDR3 coding sequence is TGCGCCAGCAGCCCGGACTCCATATCCTTTCCCCAGCATTTT.

The chain joins TRBV7-2 to TRBJ2-7; D not certain. Germline V gene sequence: CDR1 SGHTA, CDR2 FQGNSA. V was cut by 5 bases and J by 0 bases, with 11 bases left in between. There are 14 residues in the CDR3. The DNA for the CDR3 is TGTGCCAGCAGCCTGTTACAAACCTCCTACGAGCAGTACTTC. This codes for CASSLLQTSYEQYF.

This clone showed up just once. The chain combines TRBV12-5 with TRBJ2-1; 11 bases agree with TRBD2. Germline V gene lookup returns CDR1 LGHNT and CDR2 FRNRAP. There are 17 residues in the CDR3. V was clipped by 4 bases and J by 7 bases; unmatched bases: 12. The CDR3 DNA is TGTGCTAGTGGTTCTCATCTTCTAGCGGGAGGAAGGAATGAGCAGTTCTTC. Its translation is CASGSHLLAGGRNEQFF.

CDR3 sequence (DNA): TGTGCCAGCAGCGAGGGTGGCGCGAACACCGGGGAGCTGTTTTTT. It yields the protein CASSEGGANTGELFF. The chain carries TRBV9 and TRBJ2-2; no definite D call. This CDR3 comprises 15 residues. Per the germline V gene, CDR1 is SGDLS and CDR2 is YYNGEE. V lost 3 bases, J lost 0 bases, and 9 bases lay in between.

This sequence joins TRBV28 and TRBJ2-1; TRBD2 aligns across 8 bases. This CDR3 spans 17 amino acids. Germline CDR1 and CDR2: MDHEN and SYDVKM. After removal of 2 bases from V and 1 base from J, the junction contained 7 bases not matched to a gene. CDR3 in DNA: TGTGCCAGCAGTTTAGCAACGAGCGGGAGATCCTACAATGAGCAGTTCTTC. Translating gives CASSLATSGRSYNEQFF. The variable domain in full, with the rest retrieved from reference TRBV28 and TRBJ2-1, is DVKVTQSSRYLVKRTGEKVFLECVQDMDHENMFWYRQDPGLGLRLIYFSYDVKMKEKGDIPEGYSVSREKKERFSLILESASTNQTSMYLCASSLATSGRSYNEQFFGPGTRLTVL.

The rearrangement uses TRBV7-3 and TRBJ2-2; the match to TRBD1 covers 7 bases. V lost 7 bases to trimming and J lost 6 bases; unmatched junction nucleotides: 14. Germline values: CDR1 SGHTA, CDR2 FQGTGA. CDR3 length: 16 residues. The CDR3 nucleotides are TGTGCCAGCACCGAGATTACAGGGGACGGGGCCGGGGAGCTGTTTTTT. This translates into CASTEITGDGAGELFF.

The chain recombines TRBV29-1 with TRBJ2-7; 7 bases align to TRBD1. The trim removed 6 bases at V and 3 bases at J, leaving 11 bases unmatched. The CDR3 sequence is 14 residues long. Germline CDR1 reads SQVTM; CDR2 reads ANQGSEA. In nucleotides, the CDR3 is TGCAGCGTCTTAACCTCGGACAGGAACTACGAGCAGTACTTC. Amino acid sequence: CSVLTSDRNYEQYF.

The V call is TRBV13, the J call TRBJ2-7; 9 nucleotides line up with TRBD1. The CDR3 extends over 16 amino acids. Germline V CDR1 and CDR2: PRHDT, FYEKMQ (reference sequence). Losses at the gene ends were 1 base for V and 1 base for J; bases not matched to a gene: 5. The CDR3 loop reads CASSLELGTGSYEQYF. The DNA for the CDR3 is TGTGCCAGCAGCTTAGAGTTGGGGACAGGGTCCTACGAGCAGTACTTC.

The chain employs TRBV28 and TRBJ1-4; 9 bases line up with TRBD1. V lost 5 bases to trimming and J lost 4 bases; unmatched junction nucleotides: 5. The CDR3 has 15 amino acids. Looked up from germline, CDR1 is MDHEN and CDR2 is SYDVKM. Here the CDR3 DNA reads TGTGCCAGCAGTCCGGACAGGGGACTTAATGAAAAACTGTTTTTT. Translated, it gives CASSPDRGLNEKLFF.

The J gene is TRBJ1-1, the V gene TRBV6-6; D unresolved. Germline V gene data show CDR1 as MNHNY and CDR2 as SVGAGI (reference sequence). The V gene lost 7 bases and the J gene lost 1 base, with 10 bases spanning the gap. There are 13 residues in the CDR3. The CDR3 nucleotides read TGTGCCAGCACCCCACTCAAGAACACTGAAGCTTTCTTT. Its translation is CASTPLKNTEAFF.

The chain carries TRBV28 and TRBJ2-1; either TRBD1 or TRBD2 may supply D (5 bases each). Trimming took 8 bases from V and 5 from J, leaving 13 bases between them. The CDR3 spans 13 residues. Germline V gives CDR1 MDHEN, CDR2 SYDVKM. The CDR3 bases are TGTGCCAGCGGGTCGGGGCAAAACAATGAGCAGTTCTTC. As protein: CASGSGQNNEQFF. The full variable domain, with the rest looked up from reference TRBV28 and TRBJ2-1, is DVKVTQSSRYLVKRTGEKVFLECVQDMDHENMFWYRQDPGLGLRLIYFSYDVKMKEKGDIPEGYSVSREKKERFSLILESASTNQTSMYLCASGSGQNNEQFFGPGTRLTVL.